This TCR beta chain was recorded in a study of blood T cell repertoires in COVID-19. For the study at large: Both acute and convalescent COVID-19 samples were obtained from the United States, Italy and Spain.

V lost 11 bases to trimming and J lost 4 bases, with 9 bases between them. Germline assignment: CDR1 MNHEY and CDR2 SVGAGI. The CDR3 is 12 amino acids. Original methodology: How many nucleated cells were present was estimated from reference gene primer amplification. The assay was immunoSEQ multiplex PCR, and TCRdb's table has in-frame clones only and misses some. For V, J and clone size, that table is used; D and trimming come from the DNA. Of 50,000 to 60,000 clones listed, almost 85% are singletons. The chain combines TRBV6-5 with TRBJ2-6; D gene ambiguous. This clonotype originated in a human donor in a cohort sampled during active COVID-19. Sequencing was done on a sample of peripheral blood. CDR3 loop: CAHTSGANVLTF. CDR3 DNA: TGTGCCCACACATCGGGGGCCAACGTCCTGACTTTC.